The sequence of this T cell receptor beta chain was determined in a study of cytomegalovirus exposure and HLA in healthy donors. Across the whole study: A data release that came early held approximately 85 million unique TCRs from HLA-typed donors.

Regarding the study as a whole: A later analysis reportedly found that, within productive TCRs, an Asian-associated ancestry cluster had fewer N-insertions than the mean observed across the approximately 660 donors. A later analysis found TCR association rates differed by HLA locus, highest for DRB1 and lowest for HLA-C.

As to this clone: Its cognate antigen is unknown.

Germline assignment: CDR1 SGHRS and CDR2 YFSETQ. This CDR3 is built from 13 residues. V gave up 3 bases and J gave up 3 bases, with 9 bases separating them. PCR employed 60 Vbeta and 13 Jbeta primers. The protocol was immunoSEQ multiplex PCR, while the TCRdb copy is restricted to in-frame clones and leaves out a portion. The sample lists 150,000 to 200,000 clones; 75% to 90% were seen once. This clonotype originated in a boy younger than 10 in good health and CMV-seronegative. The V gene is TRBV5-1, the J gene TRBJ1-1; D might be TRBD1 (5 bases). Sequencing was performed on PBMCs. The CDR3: CASSSLQDTEAFF. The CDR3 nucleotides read TGCGCCAGCAGCTCGTTACAGGACACTGAAGCTTTCTTT.